This TCR beta chain was sequenced for a study (dated by TCRdb to 2015 to 2017). With respect to the entire study: The study tested whether tumor-infiltrating Tregs in breast cancer are recruited from blood Tregs or converted in situ from other CD4+ T cell subsets.

Amplification of full-length TCR variable regions was done by 5' RACE PCR using constant-region reverse primers, and this step was followed by semi-nested PCR with Nested Universal Primer A. Using the ReliaPrep RNA Cell Miniprep System, total RNA was extracted, and the SMARTer RACE 5'/3' Kit was then used to reverse transcribe the RNA into 5'RACE-ready cDNA. Multiplex adaptors were used to barcode the full-length TCR alpha and beta libraries, which were then sequenced on an Illumina MiSeq. The study's processing was this. Sequencing data were pooled across the five patients for each of nine subset-tissue groups and compared by unsupervised clustering of TCR gene usage. The Morisita-Horn index was used to calculate repertoire similarity, with shared sequences weighted by how much each contributed to each repertoire. TCRdb reworked the public reads: Q25 trimming with fastp, MiXCR clone assembly, productive beta chains retained. Each CDR3 protein gets just one entry, which takes the most common genes and DNA from the rows behind it. The V and J calls were not made by the authors but by TCRdb's processing. Present in this sample are 40,000 to 65,000 distinct CDR3 sequences, roughly 22% of which were seen just once. Roughly 3% of the sample rests with the top ten.

This clonotype has ten or more counts. What antigen it recognizes has not been identified. Nothing much larger sits one base from this clone, and base qualities are not available. The junction shows trimming of 6 bases on V and 2 bases on J, plus 21 bases between the germline ends. The CDR3 sequence holds 16 residues, the cysteine and phenylalanine included. This entry keeps only the CDR3 DNA: 48 bases, framed from base 1. CDR1 and CDR2, looked up from the germline V gene, are SGHDT and YYEEEE. Paper-wide results and their limitations: The greatest overlap of tumor-infiltrating Treg TCR alpha and beta sequences was with tumor naive CD4+ T cells, followed next by blood naive CD4+ T cells. In terms of TCR gene usage, tumor memory CD4+ T cells clustered together with blood and lymph node memory CD4+ cells, as well as with lymph node naive CD4+ cells. Rather than covering whole repertoires, validation in the larger cohort was restricted to a single TCR beta V-J rearrangement.

The Miltenyi Naive CD4+ T Cell Isolation kit was used to purify naive CD4+ T cells, and Tregs were depleted with CD25 microbeads. Tregs, naive and memory CD4+ T cells from tumor, blood and ipsilateral draining lymph nodes of a few breast cancer patients underwent full-length TCR alpha and beta sequencing. Tumor tissue and lymph nodes obtained from ipsilateral axillary dissection were perfused with PBS, minced and then digested with collagenase I and hyaluronidase. FACS confirmed that the sorted cell populations were more than 90% pure. This TCR was recovered from a female donor with breast cancer. The sequence links TRBV5-6 to TRBJ2-7; the D segment is perhaps TRBD1 or TRBD2, each sharing 6 matched bases. The sequenced material came from tumor-infiltrating naive CD4+ T cells sorted from the breast tumor. Sample cell subset or site, as interpreted from the label and publication: naive CD4+ T cells, CD4+CD45RA+CD25-. CDR3 loop: CASTPLGGRSTYEQYF. The DNA reads as follows: TGTGCCAGCACCCCCCTAGGGGGGCGTTCCACCTACGAGCAGTACTTC.